This record covers a single T cell receptor beta chain. PCR primers comprised 60 Vbeta and 13 Jbeta primers. The repertoire was sequenced with immunoSEQ multiplex PCR; TCRdb's copy has only in-frame clones and lacks some. The sample holds roughly 110,000 clones, approximately 84% seen once. Healthy individuals who donated bone marrow served as the donors. The data stem from a study of cytomegalovirus exposure and HLA in healthy donors. Study-wide background: Unique TCR beta sequences numbering 120 million or so came from 150 million to 200 million T cells in an earlier analysis.

The CDR3 covers 13 residues. Between the trimmed V and J ends, which lost 6 bases and 6 bases, there was a span of 12 bases. CDR1 and CDR2 (germline): SQVTM, ANQGSEA. The TCR originated in a young man in good health and CMV-seronegative. The sample taken for sequencing was PBMCs. The V call is TRBV29-1, the J call TRBJ1-6; TRBD1 might be the D (5 bases). The CDR3 sequence is CSVLRDPNSPLHF. For the CDR3, the DNA is TGCAGCGTGCTGCGGGACCCTAATTCACCCCTCCACTTT.